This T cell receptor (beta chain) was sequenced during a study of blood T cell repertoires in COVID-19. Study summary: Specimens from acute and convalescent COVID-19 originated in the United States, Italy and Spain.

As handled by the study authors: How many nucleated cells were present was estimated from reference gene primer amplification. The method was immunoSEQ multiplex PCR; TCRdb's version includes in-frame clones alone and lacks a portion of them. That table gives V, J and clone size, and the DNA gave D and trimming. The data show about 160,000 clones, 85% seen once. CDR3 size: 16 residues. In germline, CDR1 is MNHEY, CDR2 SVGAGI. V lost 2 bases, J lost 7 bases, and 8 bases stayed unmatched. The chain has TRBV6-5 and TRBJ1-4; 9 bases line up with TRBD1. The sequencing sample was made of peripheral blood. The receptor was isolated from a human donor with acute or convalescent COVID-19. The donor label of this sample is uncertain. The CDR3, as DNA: TGTGCCAGCAGTTACGAACCGGGACAGGGAAGTGAAAAACTGTTTTTT. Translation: CASSYEPGQGSEKLFF.